The sequence of this T cell receptor (beta chain) was determined in a study of T cells in pancreatic ductal adenocarcinoma. Study observations and caveats: This surgical cohort overrepresents the minority presenting with early-stage disease. Tumor samples had fewer productive templates and approximately 8.8-fold fewer unique clonotypes than blood.

No neoadjuvant therapy was given to the selected pancreatic ductal adenocarcinoma patients before their surgery. TCRdb's table, derived via immunoSEQ multiplex PCR, lists solely in-frame clones and lacks some. Of 85,000 to 120,000 clones listed, about 96% were seen once; the top ten hold about 3.4%. V lost 2 bases and J lost 10, with 14 bases in between. Germline V lookup: CDR1 KGHSH, CDR2 LQKENI. The CDR3 length is 13 residues. A note on this clone: Its antigen remains unknown.

The sequencing input was PBMCs. This sequence originates from a human donor with pancreatic ductal adenocarcinoma. The V call is TRBV18, the J call TRBJ1-1; no firm D call. CDR3 sequence (DNA): TGTGCCAGCTCACCATATGGCCGGCGCGGAGCTTTCTTT. It translates to CASSPYGRRGAFF.